This section outlines one T cell receptor beta chain sequence together with its context. The record originates from a study of blood T cell repertoires in COVID-19. The overall study: Researchers got acute and convalescent COVID-19 samples from the United States, Italy and Spain. T cells, B-cell-depleted T cells, or PBMCs provided the cDNA or gDNA that served as material.

Data came from immunoSEQ multiplex PCR; TCRdb stores just in-frame clones and leaves some out. The repertoire consists of about 140,000 clones, with around 90% occurring once and the leading ten covering 1.5% to 2%. CDR3 length equals 15 residues. V was cut by 5 bases and J by 5 bases, with 17 bases left in between. Germline V gene sequence: CDR1 SGHTA, CDR2 FQGNSA. The V gene is TRBV7-2, the J gene TRBJ2-3; D might be TRBD2 (6 bases). Sequenced sample: peripheral blood. The sequence was collected from a man in his 70s with acute or convalescent COVID-19. The chain's CDR3 is CASSRGTGRGDTQYF. The CDR3 DNA reads TGTGCCAGCAGCCGTGGCACGGGGCGGGGAGATACGCAGTATTTT.